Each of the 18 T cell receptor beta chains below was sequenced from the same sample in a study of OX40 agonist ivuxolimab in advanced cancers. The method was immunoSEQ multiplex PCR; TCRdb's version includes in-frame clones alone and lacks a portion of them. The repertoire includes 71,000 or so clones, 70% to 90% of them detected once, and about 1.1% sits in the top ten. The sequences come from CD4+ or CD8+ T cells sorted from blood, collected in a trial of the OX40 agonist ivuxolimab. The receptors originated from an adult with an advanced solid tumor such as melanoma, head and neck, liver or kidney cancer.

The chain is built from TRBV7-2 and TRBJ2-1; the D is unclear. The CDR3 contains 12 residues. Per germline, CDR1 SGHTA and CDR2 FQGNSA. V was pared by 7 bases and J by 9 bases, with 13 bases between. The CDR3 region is CASNLAAGEQFF. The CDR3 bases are TGTGCCAGCAACCTGGCTGCCGGTGAGCAGTTCTTC.

DNA for the CDR3: TGTGCCAGCAGCTTTCAGGACTCTGGAAACACCATATATTTT. Amino acid sequence: CASSFQDSGNTIYF. This chain connects TRBV7-9 to TRBJ1-3; no firm D call. Trimming removed 3 bases from V and 0 bases from J, with 6 bases in between. There are 14 residues in the CDR3. Germline CDR1 SEHNR, CDR2 FQNEAQ (reference sequence).

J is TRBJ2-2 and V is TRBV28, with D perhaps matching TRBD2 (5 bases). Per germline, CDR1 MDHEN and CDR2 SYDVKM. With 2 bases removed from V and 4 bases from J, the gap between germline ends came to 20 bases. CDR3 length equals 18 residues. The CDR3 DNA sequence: TGTGCCAGCAGTTTAGGAGGTGGTGGGCGAGGAGGCACCGGGGAGCTGTTTTTT. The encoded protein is CASSLGGGGRGGTGELFF.

CDR3 sequence (DNA): TGCGCCAGCTTATCTGGTGGCACAGATACGCAGTATTTT. This translates into CASLSGGTDTQYF. The chain is built from TRBV5-1 and TRBJ2-3; D gene unclear. This CDR3 has 13 amino acids. V lost 7 bases and J lost 1, with 10 bases in between. From germline, CDR1 is SGHRS and CDR2 YFSETQ.

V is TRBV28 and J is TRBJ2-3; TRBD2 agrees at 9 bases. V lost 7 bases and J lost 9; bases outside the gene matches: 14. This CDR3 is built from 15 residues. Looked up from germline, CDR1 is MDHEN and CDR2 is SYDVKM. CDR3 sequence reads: CASTGFEGAGGTQYF. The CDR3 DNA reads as TGTGCCAGCACTGGGTTTGAAGGAGCGGGAGGAACGCAGTATTTT.

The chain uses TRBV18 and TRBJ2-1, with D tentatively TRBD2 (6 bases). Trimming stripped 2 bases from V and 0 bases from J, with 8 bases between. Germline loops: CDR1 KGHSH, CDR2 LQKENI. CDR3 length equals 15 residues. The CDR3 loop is CASSPVTSSYNEQFF. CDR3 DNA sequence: TGTGCCAGCTCACCAGTGACTAGCTCCTACAATGAGCAGTTCTTC.

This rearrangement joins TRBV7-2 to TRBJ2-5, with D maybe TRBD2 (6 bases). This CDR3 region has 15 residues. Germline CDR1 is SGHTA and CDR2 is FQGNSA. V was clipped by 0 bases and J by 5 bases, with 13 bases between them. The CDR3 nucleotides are TGTGCCAGCAGCTTAGCAGCGACTAGAGTGGAGACCCAGTACTTC. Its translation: CASSLAATRVETQYF.

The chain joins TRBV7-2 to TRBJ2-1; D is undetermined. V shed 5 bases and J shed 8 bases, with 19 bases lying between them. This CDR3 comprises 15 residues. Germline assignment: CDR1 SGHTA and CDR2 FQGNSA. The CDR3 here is CASSTQVAAEHEQFF. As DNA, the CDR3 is TGTGCCAGCAGCACGCAGGTAGCCGCTGAACATGAGCAGTTCTTC.

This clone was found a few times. The DNA for the CDR3 is TGTGCCAGCAGCTTAGCGCACAGAAATGAGCAGTTCTTC. Protein product: CASSLAHRNEQFF. V gene TRBV7-3 combines with J gene TRBJ2-1; D is unresolved. The V end was cut by 2 bases, the J end by 7 bases, with 9 bases between. This CDR3 has 13 amino acids. The V gene's germline CDR1 is SGHTA and CDR2 FQGTGA. The entire variable domain, with the rest obtained from reference TRBV7-3 and TRBJ2-1, is as follows: GAGVSQTPSNKVTEKGKYVELRCDPISGHTALYWYRQSLGQGPEFLIYFQGTGAADDSGLPNDRFFAVRPEGSVSTLKIQRTERGDSAVYLCASSLAHRNEQFFGPGTRLTVL.

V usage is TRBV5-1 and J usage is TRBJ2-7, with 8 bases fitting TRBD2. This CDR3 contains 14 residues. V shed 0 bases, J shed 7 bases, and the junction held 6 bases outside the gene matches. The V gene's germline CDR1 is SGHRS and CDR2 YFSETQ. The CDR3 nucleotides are TGCGCCAGCAGCTTGGAAGCGGGAGCTAAAGAGCAGTACTTC. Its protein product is CASSLEAGAKEQYF. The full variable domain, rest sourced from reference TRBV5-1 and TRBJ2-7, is KAGVTQTPRYLIKTRGQQVTLSCSPISGHRSVSWYQQTPGQGLQFLFEYFSETQRNKGNFPGRFSGRQFSNSRSEMNVSTLELGDSALYLCASSLEAGAKEQYFGPGTRLTVT.

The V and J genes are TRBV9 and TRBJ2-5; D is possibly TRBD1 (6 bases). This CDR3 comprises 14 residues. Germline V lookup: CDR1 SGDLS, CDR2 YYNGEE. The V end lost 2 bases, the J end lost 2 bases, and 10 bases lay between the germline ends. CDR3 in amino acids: CASSVLGQQETQYF. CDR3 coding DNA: TGTGCCAGCAGCGTCCTTGGACAGCAAGAGACCCAGTACTTC.

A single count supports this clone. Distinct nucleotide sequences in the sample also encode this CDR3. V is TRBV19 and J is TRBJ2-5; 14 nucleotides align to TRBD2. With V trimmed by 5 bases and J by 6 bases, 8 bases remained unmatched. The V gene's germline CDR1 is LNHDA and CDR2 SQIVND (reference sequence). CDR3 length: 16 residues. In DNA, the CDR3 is TGTGCCAGTAGTTCGGGACTAGCGGGAGTCGGAAAGACCCAGTACTTC. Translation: CASSSGLAGVGKTQYF.

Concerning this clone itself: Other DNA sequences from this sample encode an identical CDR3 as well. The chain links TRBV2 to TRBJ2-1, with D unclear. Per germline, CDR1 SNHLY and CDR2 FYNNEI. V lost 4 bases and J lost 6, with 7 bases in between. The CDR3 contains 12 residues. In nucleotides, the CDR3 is TGTGCCAGCAGTGGGGCAGGCAATGAGCAGTTCTTC. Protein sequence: CASSGAGNEQFF. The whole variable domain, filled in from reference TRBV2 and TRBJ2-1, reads EPEVTQTPSHQVTQMGQEVILRCVPISNHLYFYWYRQILGQKVEFLVSFYNNEISEKSEIFDDQFSVERPDGSNFTLKIRSTKLEDSAMYFCASSGAGNEQFFGPGTRLTVL.

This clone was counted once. The CDR3 sequence: CASSHRDRVADTQYF. Written as DNA, the CDR3 is TGTGCCAGCAGTCACCGGGACAGGGTGGCAGATACGCAGTATTTT. The genes are TRBV6-5 and TRBJ2-3; 9 bases align to TRBD1. Germline lookup yields CDR1 MNHEY and CDR2 SVGAGI. The CDR3 loop spans 15 amino acids. V lost 5 bases, J lost 4 bases, and 7 bases stayed unmatched.

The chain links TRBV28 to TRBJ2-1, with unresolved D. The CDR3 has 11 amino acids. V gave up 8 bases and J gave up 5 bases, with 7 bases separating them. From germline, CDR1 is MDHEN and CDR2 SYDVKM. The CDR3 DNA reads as TGTGCCAGCGGTCCCCACAATGAGCAGTTCTTC. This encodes CASGPHNEQFF.

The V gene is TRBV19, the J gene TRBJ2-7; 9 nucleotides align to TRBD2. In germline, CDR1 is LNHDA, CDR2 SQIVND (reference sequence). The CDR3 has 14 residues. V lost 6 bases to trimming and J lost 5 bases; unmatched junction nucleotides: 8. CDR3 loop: CASSGLASLHEQYF. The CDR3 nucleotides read TGTGCCAGTAGCGGACTAGCGAGTCTCCACGAGCAGTACTTC.

CDR3 sequence: CASTPGTTNTGELFF. DNA of the CDR3: TGTGCCAGCACCCCCGGGACAACGAACACCGGGGAGCTGTTTTTT. The rearrangement joins TRBV2 to TRBJ2-2, with D possibly being TRBD1 (6 bases). Germline V gene data show CDR1 as SNHLY and CDR2 as FYNNEI. Trimming took off 7 bases at V and 0 bases at J, with 12 bases between the two ends. The CDR3 sequence is 15 residues long.

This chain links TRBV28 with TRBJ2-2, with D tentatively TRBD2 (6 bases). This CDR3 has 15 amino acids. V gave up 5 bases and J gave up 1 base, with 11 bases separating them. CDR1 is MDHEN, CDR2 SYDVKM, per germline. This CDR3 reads CASSARTKNTGELFF. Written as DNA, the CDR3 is TGTGCCAGCAGTGCAAGGACTAAGAACACCGGGGAGCTGTTTTTT.